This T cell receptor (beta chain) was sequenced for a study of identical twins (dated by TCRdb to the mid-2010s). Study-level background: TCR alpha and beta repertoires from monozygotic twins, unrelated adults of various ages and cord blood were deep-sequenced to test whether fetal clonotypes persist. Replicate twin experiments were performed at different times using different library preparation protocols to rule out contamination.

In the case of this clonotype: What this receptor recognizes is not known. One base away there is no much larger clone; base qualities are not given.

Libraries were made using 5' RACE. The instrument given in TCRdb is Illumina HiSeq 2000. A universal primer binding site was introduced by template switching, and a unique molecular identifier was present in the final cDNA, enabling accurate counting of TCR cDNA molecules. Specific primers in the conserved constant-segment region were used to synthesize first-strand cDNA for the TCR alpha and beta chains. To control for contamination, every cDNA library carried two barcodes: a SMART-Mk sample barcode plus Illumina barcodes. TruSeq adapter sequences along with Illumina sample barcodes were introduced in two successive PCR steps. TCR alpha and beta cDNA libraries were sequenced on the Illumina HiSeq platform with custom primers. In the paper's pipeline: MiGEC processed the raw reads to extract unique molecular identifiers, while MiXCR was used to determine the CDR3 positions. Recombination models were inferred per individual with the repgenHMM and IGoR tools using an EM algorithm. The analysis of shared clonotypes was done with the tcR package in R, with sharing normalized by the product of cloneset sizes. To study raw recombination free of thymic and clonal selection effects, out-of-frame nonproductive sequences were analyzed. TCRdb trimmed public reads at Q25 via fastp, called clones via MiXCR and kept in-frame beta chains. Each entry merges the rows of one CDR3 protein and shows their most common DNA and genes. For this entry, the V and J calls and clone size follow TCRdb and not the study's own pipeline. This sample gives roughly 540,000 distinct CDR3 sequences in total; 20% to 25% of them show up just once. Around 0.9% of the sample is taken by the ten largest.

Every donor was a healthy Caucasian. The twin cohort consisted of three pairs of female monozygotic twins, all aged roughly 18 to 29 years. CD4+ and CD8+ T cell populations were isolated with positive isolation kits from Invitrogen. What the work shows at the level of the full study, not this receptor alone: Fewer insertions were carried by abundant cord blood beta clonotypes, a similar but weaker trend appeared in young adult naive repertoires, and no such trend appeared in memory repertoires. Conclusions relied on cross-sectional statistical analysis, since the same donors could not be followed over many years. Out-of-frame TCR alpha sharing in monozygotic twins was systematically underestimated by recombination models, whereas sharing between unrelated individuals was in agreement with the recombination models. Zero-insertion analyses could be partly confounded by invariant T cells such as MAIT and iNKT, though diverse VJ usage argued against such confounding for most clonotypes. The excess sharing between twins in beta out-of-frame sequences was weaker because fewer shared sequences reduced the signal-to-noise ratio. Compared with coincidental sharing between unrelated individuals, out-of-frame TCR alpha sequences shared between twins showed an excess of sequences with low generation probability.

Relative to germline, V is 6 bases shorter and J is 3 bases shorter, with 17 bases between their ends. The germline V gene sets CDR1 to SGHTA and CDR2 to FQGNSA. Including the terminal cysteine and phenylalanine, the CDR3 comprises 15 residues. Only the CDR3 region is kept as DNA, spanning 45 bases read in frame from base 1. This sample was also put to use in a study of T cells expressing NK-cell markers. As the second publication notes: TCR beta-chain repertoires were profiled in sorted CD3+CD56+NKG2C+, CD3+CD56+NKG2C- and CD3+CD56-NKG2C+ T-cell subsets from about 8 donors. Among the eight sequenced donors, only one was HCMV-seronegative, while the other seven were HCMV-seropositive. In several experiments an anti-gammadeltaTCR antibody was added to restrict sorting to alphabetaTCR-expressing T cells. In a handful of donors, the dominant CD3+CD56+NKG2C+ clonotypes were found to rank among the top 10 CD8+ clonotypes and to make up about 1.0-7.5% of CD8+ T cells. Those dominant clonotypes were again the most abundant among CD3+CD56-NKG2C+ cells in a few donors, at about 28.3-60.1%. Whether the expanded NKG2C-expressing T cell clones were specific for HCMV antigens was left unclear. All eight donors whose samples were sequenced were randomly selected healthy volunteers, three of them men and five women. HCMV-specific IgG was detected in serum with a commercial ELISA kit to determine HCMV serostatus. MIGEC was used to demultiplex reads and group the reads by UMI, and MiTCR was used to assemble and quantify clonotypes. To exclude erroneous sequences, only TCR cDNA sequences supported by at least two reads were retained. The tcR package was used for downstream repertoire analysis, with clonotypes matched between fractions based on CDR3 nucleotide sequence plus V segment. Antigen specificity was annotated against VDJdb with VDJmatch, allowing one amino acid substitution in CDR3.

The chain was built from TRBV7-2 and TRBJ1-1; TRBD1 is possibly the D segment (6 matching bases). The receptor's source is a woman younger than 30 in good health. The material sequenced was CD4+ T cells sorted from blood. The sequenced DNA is TGTGCCAGCAGTTACGATGCGCAGGGGTACACTGAAGCTTTCTTT. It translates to CASSYDAQGYTEAFF.